The next 22 T cell receptor beta chains were all read from a single sample in a study of control samples from healthy donors and cancer patients. The method was immunoSEQ multiplex PCR; TCRdb's version includes in-frame clones alone and lacks a portion of them. The table includes about 94,000 clones, 90% detected once. Input material: blood. Receptors originate from a woman aged 18-35 years in good health.

This chain connects TRBV19 to TRBJ2-3; no definite D call. The V end was cut by 1 base, the J end by 3 bases, with 8 bases between. The CDR3 is made up of 14 amino acids. Germline CDR1 reads LNHDA; CDR2 reads SQIVND (reference sequence). Written as DNA, the CDR3 is TGTGCCAGTAGTATAGTTAGAGGTACAGATACGCAGTATTTT. Translating it yields CASSIVRGTDTQYF. Full variable domain (outside the CDR3, taken from reference TRBV19 and TRBJ2-3): DGGITQSPKYLFRKEGQNVTLSCEQNLNHDAMYWYRQDPGQGLRLIYYSQIVNDFQKGDIAEGYSVSREKKESFPLTVTSAQKNPTAFYLCASSIVRGTDTQYFGPGTRLTVL.

The V gene is TRBV19, the J gene TRBJ1-1, with 10 nucleotides matching TRBD1. Looked up from germline, CDR1 is LNHDA and CDR2 is SQIVND (reference sequence). J gave up 5 bases and V 1 base, and 7 bases lay outside the gene matches. The CDR3 totals 16 residues. The CDR3 is CASSIVGQGRTTEAFF. For the CDR3, the DNA is TGTGCCAGTAGTATAGTGGGACAGGGGAGAACGACTGAAGCTTTCTTT.

The chain joins TRBV6-5 to TRBJ1-1; the match to TRBD1 covers 7 bases. The germline V gene has CDR1 MNHEY and CDR2 SVGAGI. J was trimmed by 5 bases and V by 5 bases; bases with no gene match: 11. The CDR3 contains 15 residues. The chain's CDR3 is CASSLTGRYGTEAFF. The CDR3 DNA follows: TGTGCCAGCAGTCTGACAGGGCGCTATGGGACTGAAGCTTTCTTT.

CDR3 region: CASSLRSGGAGGYTF. The CDR3 coding sequence is TGTGCCAGCAGCTTAAGATCAGGGGGAGCTGGTGGCTACACCTTC. This chain links TRBV7-8 with TRBJ1-2; 7 positions agree with TRBD1. There are 15 residues in the CDR3. The germline V gene has CDR1 SGHVS and CDR2 FQNEAQ. V gave up 2 bases and J gave up 7 bases; unmatched junction bases: 10.

The chain combines TRBV7-9 with TRBJ2-4; possibly TRBD1 for D (5 bases). Germline CDR1 is SEHNR and CDR2 is FQNEAQ (reference sequence). V was trimmed by 3 bases and J by 2 bases, leaving 11 bases between them. The CDR3 is 15 amino acids. The CDR3 here is CASSLRQTSKNIQYF. The CDR3 DNA follows: TGTGCCAGCAGCTTGAGACAGACCTCCAAAAACATTCAGTACTTC.

J is TRBJ1-2 and V is TRBV14; TRBD1 is a possible D gene (6 bases). This CDR3 is built from 17 residues. CDR1 and CDR2 (germline): SGHDN, FVKESK. The V gene lost 1 base and the J gene lost 5 bases, with 20 bases spanning the gap. The chain's CDR3 is CASSQVLLGALYYGYTF. In DNA form, the CDR3 reads TGTGCCAGCAGCCAAGTTCTGTTGGGGGCTTTATATTATGGCTACACCTTC.

This chain links TRBV25-1 with TRBJ2-7, with 8 bases fitting TRBD1. This CDR3 has 17 residues. J was trimmed by 1 base and V by 6 bases; bases with no gene match: 14. CDR1 and CDR2 from the germline V gene are MGHDK and SYGVNS. The CDR3 nucleotides are TGTGCCAGCAGGCCAGCAACCGGGACAGGCCAGTCCTACGAGCAGTACTTC. Protein sequence: CASRPATGTGQSYEQYF.

The V and J genes are TRBV18 and TRBJ1-1; tentative D call: TRBD1 (5 bases). Looked up from germline, CDR1 is KGHSH and CDR2 is LQKENI. The CDR3 covers 13 residues. With 6 bases removed from V and 2 bases from J, the gap between germline ends came to 10 bases. The CDR3 protein is CASSRDRNTEAFF. CDR3 sequence (DNA): TGTGCCAGCTCGCGAGACAGAAACACTGAAGCTTTCTTT. Looking up the rest from reference TRBV18 and TRBJ1-1 gives the full variable domain: NAGVMQNPRHLVRRRGQEARLRCSPMKGHSHVYWYRQLPEEGLKFMVYLQKENIIDESGMPKERFSAEFPKEGPSILRIQQVVRGDSAAYFCASSRDRNTEAFFGQGTRLTVV.

The chain couples TRBV7-3 to TRBJ1-2; D may be TRBD1 (5 bases). Germline V gives CDR1 SGHTA, CDR2 FQGTGA. The length of the CDR3 is 15 residues. V lost 5 bases and J 3 bases, leaving 16 bases between the germline ends. The CDR3 loop reads CASSPGTAIHYGYTF. CDR3 bases: TGTGCCAGCAGCCCCGGGACGGCCATTCACTATGGCTACACCTTC.

The V call is TRBV6-1, the J call TRBJ2-5; TRBD1 agrees at 7 bases. The V gene end was trimmed by 3 bases and the J gene end by 5 bases; junction bases not matched to a gene: 15. CDR1 and CDR2 (germline): MNHNS, SASEGT. This CDR3 region has 17 residues. This CDR3 is CASSDPPPDRAGETQYF. The CDR3 coding sequence is TGTGCCAGCAGTGACCCCCCGCCAGACAGGGCTGGGGAGACCCAGTACTTC.

This chain connects TRBV7-9 to TRBJ1-4, with TRBD1 identical over 7 bases. V lost 5 bases and J lost 8; bases outside the gene matches: 8. This CDR3 has 14 residues. CDR1 is SEHNR and CDR2 is FQNEAQ in the germline V gene (reference sequence). CDR3 in DNA: TGTGCCAGCAGCCACGACAGGGTGGGAGAAAAACTGTTTTTT. This gives the protein CASSHDRVGEKLFF.

The chain employs TRBV7-9 and TRBJ2-5, with D perhaps being TRBD1 or TRBD2 (6 bases each). Germline CDR1 is SEHNR and CDR2 is FQNEAQ (reference sequence). Deletions cut 4 bases from V and 4 bases from J, with 10 bases between. The CDR3 runs 13 residues. In DNA, the CDR3 is TGTGCCAGCAGCTCCCCGGGGGCAGAGACCCAGTACTTC. Translated: CASSSPGAETQYF.

The chain couples TRBV27 to TRBJ2-3; 7 positions agree with TRBD1. Germline CDR1 reads MNHEY; CDR2 reads SMNVEV (reference sequence). The trim removed 5 bases at V and 2 bases at J, leaving 10 bases unmatched. This CDR3 spans 16 amino acids. CDR3 loop: CASSLRTGTPTDTQYF. The CDR3 nucleotides are TGTGCCAGCAGTCTTCGGACAGGCACCCCCACAGATACGCAGTATTTT.

V is TRBV6-5 and J is TRBJ2-7; D is uncertain. Germline V gene data show CDR1 as MNHEY and CDR2 as SVGAGI. Deletions cut 2 bases from V and 5 bases from J, with 13 bases between. There are 14 residues in the CDR3. The DNA for the CDR3 is TGTGCCAGCAGTTACGAGTCCGAATCGGACGAGCAGTACTTC. It translates to CASSYESESDEQYF.

V usage is TRBV6-5 and J usage is TRBJ1-5; D is perhaps TRBD1 (5 bases). CDR3 size: 14 residues. Germline V gives CDR1 MNHEY, CDR2 SVGAGI. The V end lost 4 bases, the J end lost 0 bases, and 7 bases lay between the germline ends. The CDR3 is CASSSTDSNQPQHF. CDR3 bases: TGTGCCAGCAGTTCGACAGATAGCAATCAGCCCCAGCATTTT.

The V and J genes are TRBV2 and TRBJ2-3; tentative D call: TRBD2 (6 bases). Germline CDR1 and CDR2: SNHLY and FYNNEI. Trimming cost V 3 bases and J 0 bases, with 10 bases left between them. This CDR3 contains 15 residues. In DNA, the CDR3 is TGTGCCAGCAGTGACCCGGAGGGAAGCACAGATACGCAGTATTTT. This sequence encodes CASSDPEGSTDTQYF.

The V and J genes are TRBV2 and TRBJ1-2; no clear D gene. The V gene lost 3 bases and the J gene lost 7 bases, with 12 bases spanning the gap. Germline CDR1 reads SNHLY; CDR2 reads FYNNEI. The CDR3 covers 13 residues. This chain's CDR3 is CASSETGVRGYTF. CDR3 in DNA: TGTGCCAGCAGTGAGACCGGCGTACGTGGCTACACCTTC.

The chain combines TRBV27 with TRBJ1-2, with D possibly being TRBD1 (5 bases). Germline loops: CDR1 MNHEY, CDR2 SMNVEV (reference sequence). V was trimmed by 3 bases and J by 6 bases, leaving 14 bases between them. This CDR3 has 14 amino acids. The DNA of the CDR3 is TGTGCCAGCAGTTTCGGGACGGGGGGTGATGGCTACACCTTC. Protein sequence: CASSFGTGGDGYTF.

The CDR3 nucleotides are TGTGCCAGCAGCTTGGGGACAGGAGGTAGCACAGATACGCAGTATTTT. This encodes CASSLGTGGSTDTQYF. The chain has TRBV5-6 and TRBJ2-3, with TRBD1 matching 7 bases. Germline trimming cut 0 bases from V and 0 bases from J; bases unmatched to any gene: 4. The germline gives CDR1 SGHDT, CDR2 YYEEEE. The CDR3 sequence is 16 residues long.

This chain joins TRBV6-4 and TRBJ2-7, with TRBD1 matching 8 bases. This CDR3 is 14 amino acids long. V shed 6 bases, J shed 5 bases, and the junction held 9 bases outside the gene matches. CDR1 MRHNA and CDR2 SNTAGT come from the germline V gene. For the CDR3, the DNA is TGTGCCAGCAGCCCGGGGACAGGCGGTGACGAGCAGTACTTC. It translates to CASSPGTGGDEQYF.

The V call is TRBV20-1, the J call TRBJ1-2; D might be TRBD1 (5 bases). Trimming pared 6 bases from V and 4 bases from J, leaving 9 bases between. The germline V gene has CDR1 DFQATT and CDR2 SNEGSKA (reference sequence). The CDR3 has 11 residues. CDR3 region: CSAKTVYGYTF. The CDR3 DNA reads as TGCAGTGCCAAGACAGTCTATGGCTACACCTTC.

This chain uses TRBV2 with TRBJ2-7; 9 bases are shared with TRBD2. The V segment lost 5 bases and the J segment 0 bases; nucleotides outside the gene matches: 5. Per germline, CDR1 SNHLY and CDR2 FYNNEI. The CDR3 totals 15 residues. CDR3 region: CASSLSGGSSYEQYF. In nucleotides, the CDR3 is TGTGCCAGCAGTTTGAGCGGGGGGAGCTCCTACGAGCAGTACTTC. Using reference TRBV2 and TRBJ2-7 for the parts outside the CDR3, the full variable domain is EPEVTQTPSHQVTQMGQEVILRCVPISNHLYFYWYRQILGQKVEFLVSFYNNEISEKSEIFDDQFSVERPDGSNFTLKIRSTKLEDSAMYFCASSLSGGSSYEQYFGPGTRLTVT.